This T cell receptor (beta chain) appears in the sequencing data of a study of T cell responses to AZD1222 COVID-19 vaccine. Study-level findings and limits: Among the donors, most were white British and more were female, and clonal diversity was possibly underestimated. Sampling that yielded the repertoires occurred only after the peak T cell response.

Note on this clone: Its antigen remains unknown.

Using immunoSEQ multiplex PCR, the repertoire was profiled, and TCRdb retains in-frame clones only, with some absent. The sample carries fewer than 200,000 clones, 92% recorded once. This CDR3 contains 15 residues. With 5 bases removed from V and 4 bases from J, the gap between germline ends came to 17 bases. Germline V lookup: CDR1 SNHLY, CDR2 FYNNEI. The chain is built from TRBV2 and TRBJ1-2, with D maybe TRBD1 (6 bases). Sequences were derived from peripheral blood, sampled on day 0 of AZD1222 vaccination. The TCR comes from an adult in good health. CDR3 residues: CASSPRQAQFYGYTF. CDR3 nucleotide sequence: TGTGCCAGCAGTCCCCGACAGGCCCAGTTCTATGGCTACACCTTC.